These T cell receptor beta chains were read from a single sample in a study of T-cell memory formation after mild COVID-19. TCRdb re-derived calls from the 5' RACE reads in MiXCR, one entry per CDR3 protein. In the table there are roughly 51,000 distinct CDR3 sequences, roughly 7% of which are singletons. The sample comprised PBMCs or a T cell subset sorted from them (not recorded which). The receptor set was obtained from a man between 18 and 35 years old who had mild COVID-19 (a few samples of this study predate the infection). Cell type and time point are not known. Both conserved end residues are part of each CDR3. D genes are given only for firm matches. The size of a clone is reported for some rows only, either as once, few or many, or as a class for expanded clones.

j_call | d_call | clone_size | v_call | cdr3_nt | cdr3_aa
TRBJ2-2 | . | . | TRBV10-1 | TGCGCCAGCAGTCAACAGGGCCGGGGCACCGGGGAGCTGTTTTTT | CASSQQGRGTGELFF
TRBJ2-2 | . | many | TRBV7-8 | TGTGCCAGCAGTGAACAGGGTACCGGGGAGCTGTTTTTT | CASSEQGTGELFF
TRBJ2-7 | . | many | TRBV20-1 | TGCAGTGCTAGGTTGAGCGTCACCCGCTACGAGCAGTACTTC | CSARLSVTRYEQYF
TRBJ1-6 | . | . | TRBV6-5 | TGTGCCAGCAGTTACTCGATACACTACCTTTATAATTCACCCCTCCACTTT | CASSYSIHYLYNSPLHF
TRBJ2-3 | TRBD1 | many | TRBV5-1 | TGCGCCAGCAGCTTGGCTCTGACAGGGGGCACAGATACGCAGTATTTT | CASSLALTGGTDTQYF
TRBJ1-2 | . | many | TRBV25-1 | TGTGCCAGCAGTGAGGCAGGCGGAGCTAACTATGGCTACACCTTC | CASSEAGGANYGYTF
TRBJ2-5 | TRBD1 | . | TRBV29-1 | TGCAGCGTTGCTAGGGGGCAGGAGACCCAGTACTTC | CSVARGQETQYF
TRBJ2-2 | . | few | TRBV19 | TGTGCCAGTATGATGTTGGCGGGGTACACCGGGGAGCTGTTTTTT | CASMMLAGYTGELFF
TRBJ1-2 | . | many | TRBV6-1 | TGTGCCAGCAGTGACAGGGTGACCTATGGCTACACCTTC | CASSDRVTYGYTF
TRBJ2-7 | TRBD2 | many | TRBV20-1 | TGCAGTGCCAGGACTAGCGGGGCCTCCTACGAGCAGTACTTC | CSARTSGASYEQYF
TRBJ2-7 | . | . | TRBV5-1 | TGCGCCAGCAGCTTGGATACAGCCTACGAGCAGTACTTC | CASSLDTAYEQYF
TRBJ1-2 | . | many | TRBV9 | TGTGCCAGCAGCGTTGTGATTACCGGGACGGCTGACACCTACACCTTC | CASSVVITGTADTYTF
TRBJ1-1 | . | . | TRBV6-5 | TGTGCCAGCAGTACTATGCGAGTCTTGAACACTGAAGCTTTCTTT | CASSTMRVLNTEAFF
TRBJ2-2 | TRBD1 | . | TRBV6-5 | TGTGCCAGCAGTTATTTAGGACAGGGATGGAGCGGGGAGCTGTTTTTT | CASSYLGQGWSGELFF
TRBJ2-5 | . | few | TRBV5-1 | TGCGCCAGCAGCCTGGGGGAGCCGTACCAAGAGACCCAGTACTTC | CASSLGEPYQETQYF
TRBJ2-5 | TRBD1 | many | TRBV7-2 | TGTGCCAGCAAAAGACAGGGTCTTCTTAGTGAGACCCAGTACTTC | CASKRQGLLSETQYF
TRBJ1-1 | TRBD1 | many | TRBV28 | TGTGCCAGCAGTTTAGGCGGGGACAGCGAGGAAGCTTTCTTT | CASSLGGDSEEAFF
TRBJ2-3 | . | many | TRBV20-1 | TGCAGTGCTAGGCCCCGGACTGCCACAGATACGCAGTATTTT | CSARPRTATDTQYF
TRBJ2-1 | . | . | TRBV7-9 | TGTGCCAGCAGCTTACCGCAGGGGGGACAAGAGACCCAGTTCTTC | CASSLPQGGQETQFF
TRBJ1-2 | TRBD1 | . | TRBV27 | TGTGCCAGCAGCCGTCCGGGGACAGGGCATGGCTACACCTTC | CASSRPGTGHGYTF